The 14 T cell receptor beta chains presented below share a single source sample, sequenced in a study of T cell responses to AZD1222 COVID-19 vaccine. Produced via immunoSEQ multiplex PCR; TCRdb's table is partial and in-frame only. The sample contains approximately 76,000 clones, roughly 88% of which appear only once. Here the sequenced sample was peripheral blood, taken on day 0 of AZD1222 vaccination. All receptors come from an adult in good health.

The chain carries TRBV6-1 and TRBJ1-5; D is possibly TRBD1 (5 bases). Germline assignment: CDR1 MNHNS and CDR2 SASEGT. Trimming removed 1 base from V and 10 bases from J, with 11 bases in between. The CDR3 sequence is 13 residues long. CDR3 nucleotides: TGTGCCAGCAGTGAAGAAGTCGGGGGACCCCAGCATTTT. Amino acids: CASSEEVGGPQHF.

This clone has just a few counts. The rearrangement joins TRBV19 to TRBJ1-1; D gene unclear. CDR1 LNHDA and CDR2 SQIVND come from the germline V gene (reference sequence). V was clipped by 7 bases and J by 1 base, with 16 bases between them. This CDR3 has 15 residues. The CDR3 reads CASTLVRSGNTEAFF. In DNA form, the CDR3 reads TGTGCCAGTACCCTAGTTCGGTCAGGGAACACTGAAGCTTTCTTT.

This chain connects TRBV7-9 to TRBJ2-7; D ambiguous. Germline V lookup: CDR1 SEHNR, CDR2 FQNEAQ (reference sequence). Deletions cut 3 bases from V and 4 bases from J, with 7 bases between. The CDR3 loop spans 12 amino acids. The CDR3 coding sequence is TGTGCCAGCAGCTTTACTTCATACGAGCAGTACTTC. It translates to CASSFTSYEQYF.

The chain's CDR3 is CASSEAQVLGGYEQYF. The CDR3 nucleotides read TGTGCCAGCAGTGAAGCCCAAGTTCTAGGGGGGTACGAGCAGTACTTC. The chain has TRBV6-1 and TRBJ2-7, with D perhaps TRBD1 or TRBD2 (6 bases each). With 0 bases removed from V and 4 bases from J, the gap between germline ends came to 16 bases. The CDR3 contains 16 residues. CDR1 is MNHNS and CDR2 is SASEGT in the germline V gene.

V and J are TRBV5-6 and TRBJ2-7, with D uncertain. V was trimmed by 3 bases and J by 0 bases, leaving 4 bases between them. Germline CDR1 reads SGHDT; CDR2 reads YYEEEE. The CDR3 is made up of 12 amino acids. Here the CDR3 reads CASSSFSYEQYF. CDR3 coding DNA: TGTGCCAGCAGCTCCTTCTCCTACGAGCAGTACTTC.

The rearrangement links TRBV14 to TRBJ1-2, with unresolved D. V was trimmed by 0 bases and J by 7 bases, leaving 6 bases between them. The CDR3 is 12 amino acids. Germline values: CDR1 SGHDN, CDR2 FVKESK. The CDR3 region is CASSQDWAGYTF. The CDR3 DNA is TGTGCCAGCAGCCAAGACTGGGCTGGCTACACCTTC.

The V and J genes are TRBV29-1 and TRBJ2-1, with a tentative D call TRBD1 (5 bases). V was clipped by 2 bases and J by 3 bases, with 23 bases between them. The germline V gene has CDR1 SQVTM and CDR2 ANQGSEA. This CDR3 spans 18 amino acids. The CDR3, as DNA: TGCAGCGTTGAACCTTCTTTGTCTGTCAGGGCGTTCTACAATGAGCAGTTCTTC. Translating it yields CSVEPSLSVRAFYNEQFF.

This chain connects TRBV14 to TRBJ2-5, with D unclear. The CDR3 spans 15 residues. The V and J ends lost 0 bases and 3 bases respectively, with 11 bases between them. Germline lookup yields CDR1 SGHDN and CDR2 FVKESK. CDR3 DNA: TGTGCCAGCAGCCAAGAGGTAGGGAAAGAAGAGACCCAGTACTTC. Translating it yields CASSQEVGKEETQYF.

The chain employs TRBV10-2 and TRBJ2-6; 7 nucleotides agree with TRBD2. Germline values: CDR1 WSHSY, CDR2 SAAADI. V shed 8 bases and J 2 bases; nucleotides not matched to a gene: 3. The CDR3 totals 14 residues. CDR3 coding DNA: TGCGCCAGCGCTAGCGGAGCTGGGGCCAACGTCCTGACTTTC. It codes for CASASGAGANVLTF.

The V gene is TRBV2, the J gene TRBJ2-2; 7 nucleotides agree with TRBD2. This CDR3 spans 14 amino acids. The trim removed 10 bases at V and 7 bases at J, leaving 12 bases unmatched. CDR1 and CDR2 (germline): SNHLY, FYNNEI. Written as DNA, the CDR3 is TGTGCCATAGGACTAGATTCTATCTACGGGGAGCTGTTTTTT. Translated: CAIGLDSIYGELFF.

V gene TRBV5-4 combines with J gene TRBJ1-2, with TRBD1 matching over 7 bases. Unmatched junction bases numbered 1, after V lost 0 bases and J lost 2 bases. Germline loops: CDR1 SGHNT, CDR2 YYREEE (reference sequence). The CDR3 consists of 14 residues. The CDR3, as DNA: TGTGCCAGCAGCTTGGGGGGACAGAACTATGGCTACACCTTC. Amino acids: CASSLGGQNYGYTF.

Only a few counts were recorded for this clone. Here the CDR3 reads CATGRREVPDTQYF. CDR3 nucleotides: TGTGCCACCGGGAGGCGGGAGGTACCAGATACGCAGTATTTT. The chain joins TRBV25-1 to TRBJ2-3; 8 bases match TRBD2. Trimming removed 10 bases from V and 4 bases from J; junction bases left unmatched: 10. The length of the CDR3 is 14 residues. CDR1 and CDR2 (germline): MGHDK, SYGVNS.

The CDR3 DNA is TGTGCCAGCAGTTCTCGGGCCTCCGAAAAACTGTTTTTT. Translation: CASSSRASEKLFF. The chain combines TRBV6-5 with TRBJ1-4; no definite D call. The CDR3 length is 13 residues. Trimming cost V 4 bases and J 8 bases, with 11 bases left between them. Germline V gene data show CDR1 as MNHEY and CDR2 as SVGAGI.

The chain employs TRBV28 and TRBJ1-1, with D maybe TRBD1 (6 bases). V lost 6 bases to trimming and J lost 2 bases, with 13 bases between them. The CDR3 has 14 residues. Germline-derived CDR1 and CDR2 are MDHEN and SYDVKM. CDR3 sequence reads: CASSLQGSNTEAFF. CDR3 nucleotide sequence: TGTGCCAGCAGCCTACAGGGATCAAACACTGAAGCTTTCTTT.